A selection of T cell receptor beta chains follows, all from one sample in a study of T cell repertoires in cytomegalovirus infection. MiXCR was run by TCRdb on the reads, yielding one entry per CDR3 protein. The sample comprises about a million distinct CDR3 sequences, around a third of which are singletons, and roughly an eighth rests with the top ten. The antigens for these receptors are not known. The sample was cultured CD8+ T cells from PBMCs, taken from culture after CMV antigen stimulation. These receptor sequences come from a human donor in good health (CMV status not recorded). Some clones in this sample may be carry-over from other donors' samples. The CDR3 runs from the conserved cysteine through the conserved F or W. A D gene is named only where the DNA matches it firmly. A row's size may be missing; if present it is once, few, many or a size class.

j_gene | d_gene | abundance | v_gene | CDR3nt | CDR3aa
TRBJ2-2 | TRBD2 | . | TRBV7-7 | TGTGCTAGCAGCTTAAGCGGGGGATTCACCGGGGAGCTGTTTTTT | CASSLSGGFTGELFF
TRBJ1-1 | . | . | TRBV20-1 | TGCAGTGCTAGGCCCCGGGGGGCAGGTCGAACTGAAGCTTTCTTT | CSARPRGAGRTEAFF
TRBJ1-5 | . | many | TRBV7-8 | TGTGCCAGCAGCTTTGGTCAATATCAGCCCCAGCATTTT | CASSFGQYQPQHF
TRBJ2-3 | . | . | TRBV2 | TGTGCCAGCATGTTCACAGATACGCAGTATTTT | CASMFTDTQYF
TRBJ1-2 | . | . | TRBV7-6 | TGTGCCAGCGGGATTTATGGCTACACCTTC | CASGIYGYTF
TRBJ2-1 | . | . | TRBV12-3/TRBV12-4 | TGTGCCAGCGGGAGGGGCAGGGGGGGCTACAATGAGCAGTTCTTC | CASGRGRGGYNEQFF
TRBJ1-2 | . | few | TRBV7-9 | TGTGCCAGCAGCTTAGGTCCGGAATGGCTCTATGGCTACACCTTC | CASSLGPEWLYGYTF
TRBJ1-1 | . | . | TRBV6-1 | TGTGCCAGCAGTGGGTTCGGGGGGCTCACTGAAGCTTTCTTT | CASSGFGGLTEAFF
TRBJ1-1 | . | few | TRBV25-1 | TGTGCCAGCAGTGGGGGTAGCATAATTGAAGCTTTCTTT | CASSGGSIIEAFF
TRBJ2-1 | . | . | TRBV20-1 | TGCAGCGCTCCGCCCTGGGGAGGGGGATCGATAAATGAGCAGTTCTTC | CSAPPWGGGSINEQFF
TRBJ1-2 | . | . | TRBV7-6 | TGTGCCAGCAGCTATTACCTCAGACCTGCGGGGGCGCGTGACTATGGCTACACCTTC | CASSYYLRPAGARDYGYTF
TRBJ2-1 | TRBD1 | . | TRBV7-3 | TGTGCCAGCAGCTCCCCCAGCAGGGGGCCCAATGAGCAGTTCTTC | CASSSPSRGPNEQFF
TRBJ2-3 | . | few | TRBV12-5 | TGTGCTAGTGGTTTGGTACTGGGGGCTAGCACAGATACGCAGTATTTT | CASGLVLGASTDTQYF
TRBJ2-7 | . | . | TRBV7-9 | TGTGCCAGCATCATGGGAGGCCACTCCTACGAGCAGTACTTC | CASIMGGHSYEQYF
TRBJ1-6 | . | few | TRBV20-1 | TGCAGTGCTAGAGAAACGACCGGCTTGCTCTATAATTCACCCCTCCACTTT | CSARETTGLLYNSPLHF
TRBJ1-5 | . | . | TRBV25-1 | TGTGCCAGCAGTGCCGGGGGGAGTCAGCCCCAGCATTTT | CASSAGGSQPQHF
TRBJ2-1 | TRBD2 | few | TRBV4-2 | TGTGCCAGCAGCCAAGAAATAGCGGGGGACAATGAGCAGTTCTTC | CASSQEIAGDNEQFF
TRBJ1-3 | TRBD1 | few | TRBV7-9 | TGTGCCAGCAACCCTCCGACAGGGTTTACTGGAAACACCATATATTTT | CASNPPTGFTGNTIYF
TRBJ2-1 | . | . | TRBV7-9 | TGTGCCAGCAGCTTAGCGTTCCGTGCAGGGGGGAATGAGCAGTTCTTC | CASSLAFRAGGNEQFF